The clone carrying this T cell receptor (beta chain) was recorded many times. TCRdb reanalysed the 5' RACE reads using MiXCR and keeps one entry per CDR3 protein. The data hold some 20,000 distinct CDR3 sequences, with 15% to 20% observed a single time. The data originate from a study of HIV-infected patients and healthy controls. The germline CDR1 and CDR2 sequences are SSHAT and FNYEAQ (reference sequence). The CDR3 runs 14 residues. This clonotype was sampled from a human donor in good health. Input material: CD8+ T cells from blood. This chain joins TRBV7-7 and TRBJ2-3, with TRBD1 matching 11 bases. The DNA of the CDR3 is TGTGCTAGCGGATCGGGACAGGGGGCAGATACGCAGTATTTT. This codes for CASGSGQGADTQYF.